This T cell receptor (beta chain) was identified in a study of T cells in Graves' hyperthyroidism and ophthalmopathy. Using RNA transcripts as the source, TCR beta CDR3 regions were amplified. First-round RT-PCR of the TCR CDR3 relied on the HTBI primer set. TCRdb re-derived calls from the multiplex PCR reads in MiXCR, one entry per CDR3 protein. Among about 690,000 distinct CDR3 sequences listed, around a sixth were seen once. This clonotype appeared many times. Germline loops: CDR1 MNHEY, CDR2 SMNVEV (reference sequence). The CDR3 sequence is 12 residues long. V gave up 7 bases and J gave up 10 bases, with 14 bases separating them.

The chain recombines TRBV27 with TRBJ2-1; tentative D call: TRBD1 (6 bases). This sequence originates from a man over 45 with Graves' hyperthyroidism. What was sequenced was blood. The CDR3 is CASMGRGYEQFF. In nucleotides, the CDR3 is TGTGCCAGCATGGGCAGGGGCTACGAGCAGTTCTTC.